The clone carrying this T cell receptor (beta chain) was picked up one time. The antigen is unknown. Clones were sequenced by immunoSEQ multiplex PCR, and TCRdb holds only the in-frame ones, with some missing. The data contain about 160,000 clones, 80% to 90% of them singletons. The sample originates from a study of T cell responses to AZD1222 COVID-19 vaccine. Notes on the study in general: Vaccine-related CD4 TCRs covered spike, predominating at 160-218 and 743-854.

Trimming removed 0 bases at V and 5 bases at J, with 9 bases between. The V gene's germline CDR1 is SGHDT and CDR2 YYEEEE. The CDR3 length is 15 residues. The rearrangement joins TRBV5-6 to TRBJ1-6; perhaps TRBD1 as D (5 bases). The receptor comes from an adult in good health. Sequencing was performed on peripheral blood, taken on day 0 of AZD1222 vaccination. The CDR3 nucleotides read TGTGCCAGCAGCTTGGGCAGGGAAAATAATTCACCCCTCCACTTT. Translated: CASSLGRENNSPLHF.